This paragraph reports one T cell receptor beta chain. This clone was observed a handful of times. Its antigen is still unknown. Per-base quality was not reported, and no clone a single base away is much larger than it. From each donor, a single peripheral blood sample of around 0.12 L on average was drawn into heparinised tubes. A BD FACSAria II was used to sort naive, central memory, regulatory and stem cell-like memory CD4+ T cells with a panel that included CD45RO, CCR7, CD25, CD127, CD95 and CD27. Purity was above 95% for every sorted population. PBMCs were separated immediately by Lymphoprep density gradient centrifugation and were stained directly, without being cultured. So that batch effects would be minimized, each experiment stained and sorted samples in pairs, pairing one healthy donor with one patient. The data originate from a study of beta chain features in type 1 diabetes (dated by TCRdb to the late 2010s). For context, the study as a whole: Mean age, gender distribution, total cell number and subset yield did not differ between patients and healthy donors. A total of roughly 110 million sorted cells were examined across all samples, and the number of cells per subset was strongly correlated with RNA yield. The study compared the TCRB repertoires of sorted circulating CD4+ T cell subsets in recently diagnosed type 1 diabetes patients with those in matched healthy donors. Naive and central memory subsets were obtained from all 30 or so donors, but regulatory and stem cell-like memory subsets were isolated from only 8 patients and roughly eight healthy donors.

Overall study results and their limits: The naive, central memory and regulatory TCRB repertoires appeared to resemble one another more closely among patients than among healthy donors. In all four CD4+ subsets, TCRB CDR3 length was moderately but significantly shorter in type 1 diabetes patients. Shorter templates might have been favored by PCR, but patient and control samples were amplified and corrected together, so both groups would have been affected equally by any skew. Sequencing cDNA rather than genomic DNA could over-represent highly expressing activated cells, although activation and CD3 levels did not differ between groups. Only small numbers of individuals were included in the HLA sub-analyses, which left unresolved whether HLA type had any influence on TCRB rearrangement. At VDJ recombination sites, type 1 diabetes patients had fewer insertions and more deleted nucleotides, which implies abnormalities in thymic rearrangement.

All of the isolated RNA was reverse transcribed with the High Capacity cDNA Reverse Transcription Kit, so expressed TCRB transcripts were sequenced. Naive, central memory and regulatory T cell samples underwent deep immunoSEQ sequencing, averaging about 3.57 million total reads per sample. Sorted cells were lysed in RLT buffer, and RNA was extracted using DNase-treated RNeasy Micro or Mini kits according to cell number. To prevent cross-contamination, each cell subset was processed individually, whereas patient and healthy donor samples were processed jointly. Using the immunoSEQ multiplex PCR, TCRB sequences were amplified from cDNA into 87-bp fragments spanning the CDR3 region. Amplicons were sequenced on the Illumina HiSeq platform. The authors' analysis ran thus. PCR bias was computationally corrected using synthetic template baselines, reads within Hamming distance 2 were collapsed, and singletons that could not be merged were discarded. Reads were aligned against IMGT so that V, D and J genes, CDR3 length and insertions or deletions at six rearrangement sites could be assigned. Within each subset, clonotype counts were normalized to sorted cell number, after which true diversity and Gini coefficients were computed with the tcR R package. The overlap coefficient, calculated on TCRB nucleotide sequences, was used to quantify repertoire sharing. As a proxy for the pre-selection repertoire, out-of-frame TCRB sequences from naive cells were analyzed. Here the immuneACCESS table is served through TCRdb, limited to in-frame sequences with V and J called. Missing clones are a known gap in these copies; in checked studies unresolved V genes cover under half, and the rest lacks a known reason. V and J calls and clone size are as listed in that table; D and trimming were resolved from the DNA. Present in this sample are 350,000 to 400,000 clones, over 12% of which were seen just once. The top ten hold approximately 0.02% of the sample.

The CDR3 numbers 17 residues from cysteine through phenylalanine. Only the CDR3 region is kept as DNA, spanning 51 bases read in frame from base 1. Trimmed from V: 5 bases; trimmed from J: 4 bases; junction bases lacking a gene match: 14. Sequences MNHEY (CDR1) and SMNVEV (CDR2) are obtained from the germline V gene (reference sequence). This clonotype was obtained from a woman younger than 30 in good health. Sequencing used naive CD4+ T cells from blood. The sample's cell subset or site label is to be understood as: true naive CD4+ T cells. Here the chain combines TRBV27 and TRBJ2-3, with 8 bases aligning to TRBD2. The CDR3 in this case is CASSPRARSGSADTQYF. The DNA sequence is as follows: TGTGCCAGCAGTCCACGCGCCCGGAGCGGGAGTGCAGATACGCAGTATTTT.